These T cell receptor beta chains were read from a single sample in a study of radiotherapy plus CTLA-4 blockade in lung cancer. Some clones are missing from TCRdb's copy, which holds only in-frame ones; the method was immunoSEQ multiplex PCR. Here the sample spans over 70,000 clones, 86% being singletons. Source: peripheral blood, taken from a patient treated with radiotherapy plus ipilimumab. The source is a human donor with non-small cell lung cancer who had a partial response to radiotherapy plus ipilimumab. CDR3s include the opening cysteine and the closing phenylalanine or tryptophan. The order of the fields is clone size, V gene, J gene, D gene, CDR3 protein, CDR3 DNA. D genes are given only for firm matches. Clone sizes are given selectively: once, few, many, or a class where the clone is expanded.

clone_size: few; v_call: TRBV27; j_call: TRBJ1-2; d_call: NA; cdr3_aa: CASSLSEGLHYGYTF; cdr3_nt: TGTGCCAGCAGTTTATCGGAGGGTTTACACTATGGCTACACCTTC
clone_size: once; v_call: TRBV13; j_call: TRBJ2-7; d_call: TRBD1; cdr3_aa: CASSLGTGGREQYF; cdr3_nt: TGTGCCAGCAGCTTGGGGACAGGGGGCCGCGAGCAGTACTTC
clone_size: NA; v_call: TRBV7-9; j_call: TRBJ2-5; d_call: NA; cdr3_aa: CASSPLEGADQETQYF; cdr3_nt: TGTGCCAGCAGTCCCCTGGAAGGGGCGGACCAAGAGACCCAGTACTTC
clone_size: once; v_call: TRBV28; j_call: TRBJ2-1; d_call: TRBD2; cdr3_aa: CASSSLLLPSGTYNEQFF; cdr3_nt: TGTGCCAGCAGTTCTCTTCTTTTGCCTAGCGGAACCTACAATGAGCAGTTCTTC
clone_size: NA; v_call: TRBV5-4; j_call: TRBJ2-3; d_call: NA; cdr3_aa: CASSETGRADTQYF; cdr3_nt: TGTGCCAGCAGCGAAACAGGGAGGGCAGATACGCAGTATTTT
clone_size: NA; v_call: TRBV28; j_call: TRBJ1-5; d_call: TRBD1; cdr3_aa: CASIPGDRGANQPQHF; cdr3_nt: TGTGCCAGCATCCCCGGGGACAGGGGGGCCAATCAGCCCCAGCATTTT
clone_size: NA; v_call: TRBV2; j_call: TRBJ1-5; d_call: TRBD1; cdr3_aa: CASSRQGLQPQHF; cdr3_nt: TGTGCCAGCAGTCGACAGGGTTTGCAGCCCCAGCATTTT
clone_size: NA; v_call: TRBV5-6; j_call: TRBJ1-3; d_call: NA; cdr3_aa: CASSFWTSVSGNTIYF; cdr3_nt: TGTGCCAGCAGCTTTTGGACTTCCGTCTCTGGAAACACCATATATTTT
clone_size: NA; v_call: TRBV6-1; j_call: TRBJ1-5; d_call: NA; cdr3_aa: CASSVGGMGNQPQHF; cdr3_nt: TGTGCCAGCAGTGTAGGAGGCATGGGAAATCAGCCCCAGCATTTT
clone_size: NA; v_call: TRBV6-4; j_call: TRBJ2-6; d_call: NA; cdr3_aa: CASSAASGANALTF; cdr3_nt: TGTGCCAGCAGTGCGGCTAGTGGGGCCAACGCCCTGACTTTC
clone_size: NA; v_call: TRBV30; j_call: TRBJ2-3; d_call: TRBD2; cdr3_aa: CAWRLAGGAGTDTQYF; cdr3_nt: TGTGCCTGGAGGTTAGCGGGAGGAGCAGGCACAGATACGCAGTATTTT
clone_size: NA; v_call: TRBV7-3; j_call: TRBJ2-3; d_call: TRBD2; cdr3_aa: CASSLGGLGSDTQYF; cdr3_nt: TGTGCCAGCAGCTTAGGGGGACTAGGCTCAGATACGCAGTATTTT
clone_size: NA; v_call: TRBV5-6; j_call: TRBJ2-7; d_call: NA; cdr3_aa: CASSTTGEVYEQYF; cdr3_nt: TGTGCCAGCAGTACCACAGGGGAGGTCTACGAGCAGTACTTC
clone_size: NA; v_call: TRBV7-9; j_call: TRBJ2-7; d_call: NA; cdr3_aa: CASSLAGARRNSEQYF; cdr3_nt: TGTGCCAGCAGCTTAGCGGGGGCTAGACGAAACTCCGAGCAGTACTTC
clone_size: NA; v_call: TRBV9; j_call: TRBJ1-3; d_call: TRBD1; cdr3_aa: CASSGQGSPGNTIYF; cdr3_nt: TGTGCCAGCAGCGGACAGGGGTCACCTGGAAACACCATATATTTT
clone_size: NA; v_call: TRBV2; j_call: TRBJ1-1; d_call: NA; cdr3_aa: CATRTSLNTEAFF; cdr3_nt: TGTGCCACGAGGACATCTCTAAACACTGAAGCTTTCTTT
clone_size: NA; v_call: TRBV6-6; j_call: TRBJ2-5; d_call: TRBD2; cdr3_aa: CASRTTEREPTQYF; cdr3_nt: TGTGCCAGCAGGACGACTGAGCGGGAGCCCACCCAGTACTTC
clone_size: NA; v_call: TRBV5-1; j_call: TRBJ2-1; d_call: NA; cdr3_aa: CASSSGSPYNEQFF; cdr3_nt: TGCGCCAGCAGTAGCGGATCCCCATACAATGAGCAGTTCTTC
clone_size: NA; v_call: TRBV28; j_call: TRBJ2-7; d_call: NA; cdr3_aa: CASSLKYEQYF; cdr3_nt: TGTGCCAGCAGCCTTAAATACGAGCAGTACTTC
clone_size: NA; v_call: TRBV4-2; j_call: TRBJ1-5; d_call: TRBD1; cdr3_aa: CASSQGTGGGNQPQHF; cdr3_nt: TGTGCCAGCAGCCAAGGGACAGGGGGCGGAAATCAGCCCCAGCATTTT
clone_size: NA; v_call: TRBV28; j_call: TRBJ2-3; d_call: TRBD2; cdr3_aa: CASREGSRDYFMYF; cdr3_nt: TGTGCCAGCAGGGAGGGGTCTCGGGACTACTTTATGTATTTT
clone_size: NA; v_call: TRBV2; j_call: TRBJ2-1; d_call: NA; cdr3_aa: CASRSRGFEQFF; cdr3_nt: TGTGCCAGCAGATCAAGGGGATTTGAGCAGTTCTTC
clone_size: NA; v_call: TRBV5-1; j_call: TRBJ2-1; d_call: NA; cdr3_aa: CASSPPGNNEQFF; cdr3_nt: TGCGCCAGCAGCCCCCCAGGGAACAATGAGCAGTTCTTC
clone_size: once; v_call: TRBV7-7; j_call: TRBJ2-3; d_call: TRBD2; cdr3_aa: CASSPGLAGGDTQYF; cdr3_nt: TGTGCTAGCAGCCCCGGACTAGCGGGTGGAGATACGCAGTATTTT
clone_size: once; v_call: TRBV7-2; j_call: TRBJ2-5; d_call: TRBD1; cdr3_aa: CASSSWTGQETQYF; cdr3_nt: TGTGCCAGCAGCTCGTGGACAGGGCAAGAGACCCAGTACTTC
clone_size: NA; v_call: TRBV4-2; j_call: TRBJ1-5; d_call: TRBD1; cdr3_aa: CASSRDRVSNQPQHF; cdr3_nt: TGTGCCAGCAGCAGAGACAGGGTTAGCAATCAGCCCCAGCATTTT
clone_size: NA; v_call: TRBV4-2; j_call: TRBJ2-3; d_call: TRBD2; cdr3_aa: CASSQDGLAGADTQYF; cdr3_nt: TGTGCCAGCAGCCAAGACGGGCTAGCGGGAGCAGATACGCAGTATTTT
clone_size: NA; v_call: TRBV5-4; j_call: TRBJ1-2; d_call: NA; cdr3_aa: CASSAEGANYGYTF; cdr3_nt: TGTGCCAGCAGCGCGGAAGGGGCTAACTATGGCTACACCTTC
clone_size: few; v_call: TRBV14; j_call: TRBJ1-4; d_call: NA; cdr3_aa: CASSPRIRNEKLFF; cdr3_nt: TGTGCCAGCAGCCCCAGAATTCGTAATGAAAAACTGTTTTTT
clone_size: NA; v_call: TRBV27; j_call: TRBJ2-5; d_call: TRBD1; cdr3_aa: CASSETGTGTQYF; cdr3_nt: TGTGCCAGCAGTGAGACAGGGACGGGGACCCAGTACTTC
clone_size: NA; v_call: TRBV5-4; j_call: TRBJ1-2; d_call: NA; cdr3_aa: CASSLEGRQGYTF; cdr3_nt: TGTGCCAGCAGCTTGGAGGGGCGCCAAGGCTACACCTTC
clone_size: NA; v_call: TRBV27; j_call: TRBJ1-2; d_call: TRBD1; cdr3_aa: CASSFYGTGHYGYTF; cdr3_nt: TGTGCCAGCAGTTTTTATGGGACAGGGCACTATGGCTACACCTTC
clone_size: NA; v_call: TRBV9; j_call: TRBJ1-4; d_call: NA; cdr3_aa: CASSVSGQKLEKLFF; cdr3_nt: TGCGCCAGCAGCGTATCCGGACAGAAGCTTGAAAAACTGTTTTTT
clone_size: NA; v_call: TRBV20-1; j_call: TRBJ1-1; d_call: NA; cdr3_aa: CRPGGNTEAFF; cdr3_nt: TGCAGACCGGGGGGGAACACTGAAGCTTTCTTT
clone_size: NA; v_call: TRBV19; j_call: TRBJ2-7; d_call: TRBD1; cdr3_aa: CASSVGTGEGHEQYF; cdr3_nt: TGTGCCAGTAGTGTCGGGACAGGGGAAGGGCACGAGCAGTACTTC
clone_size: NA; v_call: TRBV5-1; j_call: TRBJ2-1; d_call: TRBD2; cdr3_aa: CASSLSLAITYNEQFF; cdr3_nt: TGCGCCAGCAGCCTTTCACTAGCGATAACCTACAATGAGCAGTTCTTC
clone_size: NA; v_call: TRBV6-1; j_call: TRBJ2-3; d_call: NA; cdr3_aa: CASSESWANTDTQYF; cdr3_nt: TGTGCCAGCAGTGAAAGTTGGGCGAACACAGATACGCAGTATTTT
clone_size: NA; v_call: TRBV6-6; j_call: TRBJ2-2; d_call: NA; cdr3_aa: CASGGSAAGELFF; cdr3_nt: TGTGCCAGCGGCGGGTCGGCGGCCGGGGAGCTGTTTTTT
clone_size: NA; v_call: TRBV28; j_call: TRBJ1-5; d_call: TRBD1; cdr3_aa: CASSLTSGQGARQPQHF; cdr3_nt: TGTGCCAGCAGTTTAACCTCGGGACAGGGGGCACGTCAGCCCCAGCATTTT
clone_size: NA; v_call: TRBV21-1; j_call: TRBJ1-4; d_call: NA; cdr3_aa: CASLRWEATNEKLFF; cdr3_nt: TGTGCCAGCCTAAGGTGGGAGGCAACTAATGAAAAACTGTTTTTT
clone_size: NA; v_call: TRBV2; j_call: TRBJ2-4; d_call: NA; cdr3_aa: CASSDTRVAKNIQYF; cdr3_nt: TGTGCCAGCAGTGACACCCGAGTAGCCAAAAACATTCAGTACTTC
clone_size: NA; v_call: TRBV4-2; j_call: TRBJ2-2; d_call: TRBD2; cdr3_aa: CASSLTSGSSAGELFF; cdr3_nt: TGTGCCAGCAGCCTTACTAGCGGGAGCAGTGCCGGGGAGCTGTTTTTT
clone_size: once; v_call: TRBV7-2; j_call: TRBJ1-1; d_call: NA; cdr3_aa: CASSFLRDTEAFF; cdr3_nt: TGTGCCAGCAGCTTTTTGAGGGACACTGAAGCTTTCTTT
clone_size: NA; v_call: TRBV18; j_call: TRBJ2-7; d_call: NA; cdr3_aa: CASSPRLADYEQYF; cdr3_nt: TGTGCCAGCTCACCAAGGTTAGCGGACTACGAGCAGTACTTC
clone_size: NA; v_call: TRBV28; j_call: TRBJ1-5; d_call: NA; cdr3_aa: CASRLPPRKGNQPQHF; cdr3_nt: TGTGCCAGCAGACTCCCCCCCAGGAAAGGCAATCAGCCCCAGCATTTT
clone_size: NA; v_call: TRBV6-4; j_call: TRBJ1-1; d_call: NA; cdr3_aa: CASRDNLYTEAFF; cdr3_nt: TGTGCCAGCCGGGACAACCTATACACTGAAGCTTTCTTT
clone_size: once; v_call: TRBV15; j_call: TRBJ1-5; d_call: NA; cdr3_aa: CATMWGESNQPQHF; cdr3_nt: TGTGCCACCATGTGGGGGGAGAGTAATCAGCCCCAGCATTTT
clone_size: NA; v_call: TRBV7-7; j_call: TRBJ2-5; d_call: NA; cdr3_aa: CASSSTRAETQYF; cdr3_nt: TGTGCTAGCAGTTCTACTAGAGCCGAGACCCAGTACTTC
clone_size: once; v_call: TRBV28; j_call: TRBJ1-1; d_call: TRBD1; cdr3_aa: CASSSTGTNTEAFF; cdr3_nt: TGTGCCAGCAGTTCGACAGGGACGAACACTGAAGCTTTCTTT
clone_size: NA; v_call: TRBV7-8; j_call: TRBJ1-2; d_call: NA; cdr3_aa: CASSPSEVYGYTF; cdr3_nt: TGTGCCAGCTCTCCCTCGGAGGTCTATGGCTACACCTTC
clone_size: NA; v_call: TRBV29-1; j_call: TRBJ1-3; d_call: TRBD1; cdr3_aa: CSVERQGKTGNTIYF; cdr3_nt: TGCAGCGTTGAAAGACAGGGGAAGACTGGAAACACCATATATTTT
clone_size: NA; v_call: TRBV10-1; j_call: TRBJ2-7; d_call: TRBD1; cdr3_aa: CASGDSSYEQYF; cdr3_nt: TGCGCCAGCGGGGACAGCTCCTACGAGCAGTACTTC